This T cell receptor beta chain was found in a study of blood T cells in healthy people across ages. On the study more broadly: About one barcoded TCR beta cDNA was captured per two T cells.

Healthy Caucasian individuals from Russia aged roughly 6 to 100 served as donors. Per sample, no less than 5 micrograms of total RNA were extracted. The authors ran a second PCR of about 6 to 11 cycles using a sample-barcoded 5' primer and a J-beta primer mix. TCRdb used MiXCR to reprocess the 5' RACE reads, holding one entry per CDR3 protein. This table has some 750,000 distinct CDR3 sequences, around a fifth appearing once. The V and J ends lost 4 bases and 1 base respectively, with 13 bases between them. The CDR3 is 15 amino acids. Germline V gene sequence: CDR1 ENHRY, CDR2 SYGVKD. J is TRBJ1-1 and V is TRBV10-3; perhaps TRBD1 as D (5 bases). The receptor was isolated from a man between 65 and 79 years old in good health. The sequenced sample was blood. The CDR3 sequence is CAISATDAPNTEAFF. The CDR3 nucleotides are TGTGCCATCAGTGCGACAGACGCTCCGAACACTGAAGCTTTCTTT.